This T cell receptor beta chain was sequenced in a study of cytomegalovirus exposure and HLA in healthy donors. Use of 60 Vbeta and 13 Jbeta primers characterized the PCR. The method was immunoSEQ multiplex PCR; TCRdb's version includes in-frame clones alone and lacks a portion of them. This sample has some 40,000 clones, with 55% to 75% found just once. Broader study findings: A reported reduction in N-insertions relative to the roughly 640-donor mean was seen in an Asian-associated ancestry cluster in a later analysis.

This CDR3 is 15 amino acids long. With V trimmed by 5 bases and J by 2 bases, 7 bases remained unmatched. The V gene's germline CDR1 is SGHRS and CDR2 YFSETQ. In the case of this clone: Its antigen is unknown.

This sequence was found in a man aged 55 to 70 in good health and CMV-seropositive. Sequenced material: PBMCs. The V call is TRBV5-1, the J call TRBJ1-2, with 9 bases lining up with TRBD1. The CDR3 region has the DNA TGCGCCAGCAGGGGAAGGACAGGGGAGAACTATGGCTACACCTTC. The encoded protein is CASRGRTGENYGYTF.